The clone carrying this T cell receptor (beta chain) came up a few times. The sample belongs to a study of T-cell reconstitution after alpha-beta-depleted transplantation in children. The CDR3 has 13 amino acids. CDR1 is SGHTA, CDR2 FQGNSA, per germline. The germline V and J ends were trimmed by 5 bases and 5 bases, with 10 bases remaining between them. Unique molecular identifiers featured in how the TCRbeta library was prepared. From the PCR reads, TCRdb called clonotypes with MiXCR, one entry per CDR3 protein. The sample gives 610,000 or so distinct CDR3 sequences, 25% to 30% of which show up once; approximately 39% is in the top ten.

The V gene is TRBV7-2, the J gene TRBJ1-5; no definite D call. The sequence was obtained from a boy less than two years old with Wiskott-Aldrich syndrome, due to receive a stem cell transplant. The sequencing here drew on PBMCs, taken before TCRalphabeta/CD19-depleted stem cell transplant. The CDR3 DNA reads TGTGCCAGCAGCACCAGGACGGATCAGCCCCAGCATTTT. The encoded protein is CASSTRTDQPQHF.